A single sample gave rise to the 23 T cell receptor beta chains below, sequenced in a study of naive and memory T cell subsets. Both TRBC1 and TRBC2 were covered by a beta constant-region primer of two equimolar oligonucleotides. Four rounds of PCR amplified the ligated cDNA using nested alpha and beta constant-region primers plus SP2. Each CDR3 protein is one row after TCRdb ran MiXCR on the UMI-ligation and nested PCR reads. The table has 150,000 or so distinct CDR3 sequences, 22% seen once; the top ten hold 0.09% to 0.13%. Points from the study as a whole: Especially in CD8 cells, naive repertoires contained a few larger clonotypes, possibly CD45RA-re-expressing memory cells.

Their antigens are not known. The sequencing input was naive CD4+ T cells from blood. The receptors shown here come from a human donor in good health.

This clonotype appeared many times. The gene calls are TRBV4-1 and TRBJ2-1; 11 bases are a match to TRBD2. V lost 0 bases to trimming and J lost 4 bases; unmatched junction nucleotides: 5. This CDR3 is built from 17 residues. From germline, CDR1 is MGHRA and CDR2 YSYEKL. The CDR3 DNA reads TGCGCCAGCAGCCAAGAGATCGGGACTAGCGGATACAATGAGCAGTTCTTC. This encodes CASSQEIGTSGYNEQFF.

Regarding this clonotype: This may stem from a read error, because a much larger clone lies one nucleotide away. The chain recombines TRBV13 with TRBJ2-5; maybe TRBD2 (7 bases). The CDR3 runs to 13 residues. V was trimmed by 5 bases and J by 7 bases, leaving 14 bases between them. Germline CDR1 reads PRHDT; CDR2 reads FYEKMQ (reference sequence). CDR3 region: CASSAGAFGTQYF. The CDR3 coding sequence is TGTGCCAGCAGCGCGGGGGCCTTCGGGACCCAGTACTTC.

This clonotype was counted only a few times. This chain uses TRBV5-1 with TRBJ2-1; 11 nucleotides line up with TRBD2. Germline loops: CDR1 SGHRS, CDR2 YFSETQ. The J segment lost 2 bases and the V segment lost 4 bases, leaving 5 bases of the junction unmatched. CDR3 length: 16 residues. In DNA, the CDR3 is TGCGCCAGCAGCGAGGGACTAGCGGAACCCTACAATGAGCAGTTCTTC. Translated: CASSEGLAEPYNEQFF.

CDR3 residues: CASSLERGNYGYTF. The CDR3, as DNA: TGTGCCAGCAGCCTTGAGCGGGGTAACTATGGCTACACCTTC. J is TRBJ1-2 and V is TRBV7-8; D gene ambiguous. Germline V gene data show CDR1 as SGHVS and CDR2 as FQNEAQ. Trimming left V 5 bases short and J 1 base short, with 11 bases between. The CDR3 has 14 residues.

On this clonotype: The junction differs from germline at one of its ends, possibly a read error. The chain recombines TRBV3-1 with TRBJ1-1, with no clear D. The CDR3 is 15 residues long. From germline, CDR1 is LGHDT and CDR2 YNNKEL (reference sequence). The DNA for the CDR3 is TGTGTCAGCAGCCAAGATCCCACGGTGAGGACTGAAGCTTTCTTT. Translation gives CVSSQDPTVRTEAFF.

The chain combines TRBV19 with TRBJ2-6; the D is unclear. V dropped 1 base and J dropped 0 bases, with 4 bases sitting between them. Looked up from germline, CDR1 is LNHDA and CDR2 is SQIVND (reference sequence). The CDR3 has 15 amino acids. CDR3 nucleotide sequence: TGTGCCAGTAGTATAGCGGTCTCTGGGGCCAACGTCCTGACTTTC. Its translation: CASSIAVSGANVLTF.

The V gene is TRBV5-1, the J gene TRBJ2-5; tentatively, D is TRBD2 (5 bases). The germline V gene encodes CDR1 SGHRS and CDR2 YFSETQ. V lost 2 bases to trimming and J lost 3 bases, with 8 bases between them. CDR3 size: 13 residues. CDR3: CASSFGLKETQYF. Here the CDR3 DNA reads TGCGCCAGCAGCTTCGGACTGAAAGAGACCCAGTACTTC.

The sample holds a few counts of this clonotype. The V and J genes are TRBV12-3 or TRBV12-4 and TRBJ2-3; 12 bases map to TRBD2. The CDR3 is 16 residues long. Unmatched junction bases numbered 6, after V lost 4 bases and J lost 4 bases. The CDR3 DNA sequence: TGTGCCAGCAGTTCTTGGACTAGCGGGAACGCAGATACGCAGTATTTT. It specifies CASSSWTSGNADTQYF.

This clonotype was picked up a small number of times. The rearrangement uses TRBV19 and TRBJ2-1; D is ambiguous. The V and J ends lost 4 bases and 8 bases respectively, with 12 bases between them. Germline V gene sequence: CDR1 LNHDA, CDR2 SQIVND (reference sequence). This CDR3 is built from 13 residues. CDR3 DNA: TGTGCCAGTAGTAAACCTAGTCGGTATGAGCAGTTCTTC. As protein: CASSKPSRYEQFF.

This clonotype has only a few counts. J is TRBJ1-5 and V is TRBV6-2 or TRBV6-3; 8 nucleotides line up with TRBD1. The CDR3 spans 15 residues. V shed 5 bases, J shed 3 bases, and the junction held 6 bases outside the gene matches. CDR1 MNHEY and CDR2 SVGEGT come from the germline V gene. This CDR3 is CASSRTGGVNQPQHF. CDR3 in DNA: TGTGCCAGCAGTCGAACAGGGGGAGTCAATCAGCCCCAGCATTTT.

There are a few counts of this clonotype. The V call is TRBV20-1, the J call TRBJ2-1; 11 bases map to TRBD2. Trimming at V came to 6 bases and at J to 8 bases, leaving 12 bases not matched to a gene. The CDR3 spans 15 residues. The germline gives CDR1 DFQATT, CDR2 SNEGSKA (reference sequence). The CDR3, as DNA: TGCAGTGCAATATCCGGGACTAGCGGCAGCCATGAGCAGTTCTTC. It encodes CSAISGTSGSHEQFF.

The chain uses TRBV20-1 and TRBJ2-1; 10 bases line up with TRBD2. The CDR3 has 15 amino acids. Trimming took 2 bases from V and 8 from J; bases not matched to a gene: 9. Germline assignment: CDR1 DFQATT and CDR2 SNEGSKA (reference sequence). CDR3 loop: CSARRAGGVLDEQFF. CDR3 DNA sequence: TGCAGTGCTAGAAGAGCGGGAGGGGTTCTGGATGAGCAGTTCTTC.

The genes are TRBV6-6 and TRBJ1-5, with 9 nucleotides matching TRBD1. Germline V gene sequence: CDR1 MNHNY, CDR2 SVGAGI (reference sequence). V lost 6 bases to trimming and J lost 7 bases; unmatched junction nucleotides: 4. The CDR3 has 13 residues. The CDR3 is CASRWTGAQPQHF. DNA for the CDR3: TGTGCCAGCAGATGGACAGGGGCCCAGCCCCAGCATTTT.

This clonotype was observed at least ten times. The rearrangement uses TRBV29-1 and TRBJ2-3, with D tentatively TRBD2 (5 bases). The length of the CDR3 is 13 residues. Germline V gives CDR1 SQVTM, CDR2 ANQGSEA. Trimming removed 0 bases from V and 5 bases from J, with 9 bases in between. The CDR3 here is CSVEDRGRDTQYF. CDR3 nucleotides: TGCAGCGTTGAAGATCGGGGAAGAGATACGCAGTATTTT.

V gene TRBV12-3 or TRBV12-4 combines with J gene TRBJ2-5, with 14 bases that match TRBD2. V was clipped by 8 bases and J by 5 bases; unmatched bases: 7. The CDR3 spans 15 residues. The CDR3 DNA reads TGTGCCAGCGGCCACGGGACTAGCGGGAGTGAGACCCAGTACTTC. Translation: CASGHGTSGSETQYF.

The J gene is TRBJ2-7, the V gene TRBV13; D ambiguous. The CDR3 length is 13 residues. The germline V gene has CDR1 PRHDT and CDR2 FYEKMQ (reference sequence). V lost 5 bases, J lost 3 bases, and 11 bases lay in between. The CDR3 DNA sequence: TGTGCCAGCAGCAACCCCGGTATCTACGAGCAGTACTTC. Protein product: CASSNPGIYEQYF. The full variable domain, with the rest looked up from reference TRBV13 and TRBJ2-7, is AAGVIQSPRHLIKEKRETATLKCYPIPRHDTVYWYQQGPGQDPQFLISFYEKMQSDKGSIPDRFSAQQFSDYHSELNMSSLELGDSALYFCASSNPGIYEQYFGPGTRLTVT.

This clonotype was seen more than once but under ten times. A junction end diverges from the germline sequence, so it may reflect a read error. The chain carries TRBV7-7 and TRBJ2-7; D could derive from TRBD1 or TRBD2 (6 bases each). The CDR3 sequence is 13 residues long. Germline V gene data show CDR1 as SSHAT and CDR2 as FNYEAQ (reference sequence). The CDR3 sequence is CASSIIEGGEQYF. The DNA of the CDR3 is TGTGCTAGCAGCATCATAGAGGGGGGAGAGCAGTACTTC.

The chain links TRBV6-5 to TRBJ2-7, with D possibly being TRBD2 (5 bases). V was clipped by 6 bases and J by 3 bases, with 15 bases between them. Germline CDR1 reads MNHEY; CDR2 reads SVGAGI. The CDR3 is made up of 14 amino acids. The CDR3 loop reads CASSDIRGSYEQYF. The CDR3 coding sequence is TGTGCCAGCAGCGACATTCGGGGAAGCTACGAGCAGTACTTC.

V and J are TRBV28 and TRBJ2-1; 12 nucleotides agree with TRBD2. J was trimmed by 8 bases and V by 6 bases; bases with no gene match: 11. The germline V gene has CDR1 MDHEN and CDR2 SYDVKM. The CDR3 has 16 amino acids. CDR3 DNA sequence: TGTGCCAGCAGACCAAACCTAGCGGGAGGGCCGGATGAGCAGTTCTTC. Its protein is CASRPNLAGGPDEQFF.

This clonotype was counted many times. This chain connects TRBV11-2 to TRBJ1-2; 7 positions agree with TRBD1. CDR3 size: 13 residues. Germline V gene sequence: CDR1 SGHAT, CDR2 FQNNGV. V lost 5 bases and J lost 3; bases outside the gene matches: 3. The CDR3 coding sequence is TGTGCCAGCAGCCTCGGGACAGACTATGGCTACACCTTC. Translated, it gives CASSLGTDYGYTF.

This clonotype was recorded a few times. The chain carries TRBV4-3 and TRBJ2-1; 8 bases agree with TRBD2. J was trimmed by 3 bases and V by 4 bases; bases with no gene match: 11. The germline gives CDR1 LGHNA, CDR2 YSLEER. The length of the CDR3 is 17 residues. The CDR3 DNA is TGCGCCAGCAGCCCAAGTTCCGCGGGAGGTTTCTACAATGAGCAGTTCTTC. It encodes CASSPSSAGGFYNEQFF.

The chain joins TRBV19 to TRBJ2-7; D is undetermined. Germline CDR1 reads LNHDA; CDR2 reads SQIVND (reference sequence). CDR3 length equals 13 residues. Trimming took off 3 bases at V and 2 bases at J, with 8 bases between the two ends. CDR3 DNA sequence: TGTGCCAGTAGTATCTCGTCGACCTACGAGCAGTACTTC. Protein: CASSISSTYEQYF.

This clonotype has just a few counts. The chain recombines TRBV5-6 with TRBJ2-7; D is perhaps TRBD2 (6 bases). Trimming took off 1 base at V and 3 bases at J, with 14 bases between the two ends. The length of the CDR3 is 15 residues. In germline, CDR1 is SGHDT, CDR2 YYEEEE. Written as DNA, the CDR3 is TGTGCCAGCAGCTTGTATGGGAGGAACCTCTACGAGCAGTACTTC. Protein product: CASSLYGRNLYEQYF.